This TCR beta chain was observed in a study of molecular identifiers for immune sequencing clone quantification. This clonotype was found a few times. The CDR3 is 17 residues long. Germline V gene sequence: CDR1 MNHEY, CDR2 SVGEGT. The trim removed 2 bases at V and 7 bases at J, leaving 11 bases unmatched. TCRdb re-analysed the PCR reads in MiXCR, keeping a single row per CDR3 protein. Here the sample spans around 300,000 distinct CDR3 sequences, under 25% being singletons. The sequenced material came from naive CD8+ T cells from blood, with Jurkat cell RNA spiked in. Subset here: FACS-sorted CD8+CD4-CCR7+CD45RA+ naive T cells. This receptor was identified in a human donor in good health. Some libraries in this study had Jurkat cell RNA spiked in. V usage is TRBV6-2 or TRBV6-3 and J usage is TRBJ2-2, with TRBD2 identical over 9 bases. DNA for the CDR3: TGTGCCAGCAGTTACCTTGCTAGCGGGAAGCTTGGCGGGGAGCTGTTTTTT. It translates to CASSYLASGKLGGELFF.